A single count supports the clone carrying this T cell receptor beta chain. Sequencing used immunoSEQ multiplex PCR; TCRdb keeps in-frame clones, though not all of them. The table shows roughly 53,000 clones, with approximately 84% occurring only once. The CDR3 totals 16 residues. The junction had 2 bases not matched to a gene; V was cut back by 3 bases and J by 0 bases. The germline gives CDR1 KGHSH, CDR2 LQKENI. This record comes from a study of blood T cell repertoires in COVID-19. Study-level information: Sources were T cells, B-cell-depleted T cells, or PBMCs; the material itself was cDNA or gDNA.

J is TRBJ2-3 and V is TRBV18, with TRBD2 matching 11 bases. This TCR was sampled from a man aged 70-80 years with active COVID-19. Sequenced material: peripheral blood. The DNA of the CDR3 is TGTGCCAGCTCACCGACTAGCGGGACTAGCACAGATACGCAGTATTTT. Its protein product is CASSPTSGTSTDTQYF.